This TCR beta chain was captured in a study of shared clonotypes between healthy human individuals. V lost 0 bases, J lost 3 bases, and 7 bases lay in between. Per germline, CDR1 KGHSH and CDR2 LQKENI. This CDR3 is built from 14 residues. TCRdb's copy holds only in-frame clones and misses some; the assay was immunoSEQ multiplex PCR. The profile covers under 2,500,000 clones, with more than 90% appearing a single time and roughly 0.13% taken by the ten largest. Of note for this clone: What it recognizes is unknown. This specimen includes other DNA sequences encoding the same CDR3.

Findings of the study overall: Investigators collected only blood, and repertoires in tissues likely differ. Expectations were that clonotype sharing among donors would be affected by sequencing depth.

The chain links TRBV18 to TRBJ2-3; a possible D gene is TRBD2 (6 bases). Sequenced material: naive CD4+ T cells sorted from blood. The subset here: CD45RA+ positively selected. The receptor was derived from a young man in good health. The CDR3 region is CASSPPLATDTQYF. The CDR3 DNA sequence: TGTGCCAGCTCACCACCGCTAGCGACAGATACGCAGTATTTT.